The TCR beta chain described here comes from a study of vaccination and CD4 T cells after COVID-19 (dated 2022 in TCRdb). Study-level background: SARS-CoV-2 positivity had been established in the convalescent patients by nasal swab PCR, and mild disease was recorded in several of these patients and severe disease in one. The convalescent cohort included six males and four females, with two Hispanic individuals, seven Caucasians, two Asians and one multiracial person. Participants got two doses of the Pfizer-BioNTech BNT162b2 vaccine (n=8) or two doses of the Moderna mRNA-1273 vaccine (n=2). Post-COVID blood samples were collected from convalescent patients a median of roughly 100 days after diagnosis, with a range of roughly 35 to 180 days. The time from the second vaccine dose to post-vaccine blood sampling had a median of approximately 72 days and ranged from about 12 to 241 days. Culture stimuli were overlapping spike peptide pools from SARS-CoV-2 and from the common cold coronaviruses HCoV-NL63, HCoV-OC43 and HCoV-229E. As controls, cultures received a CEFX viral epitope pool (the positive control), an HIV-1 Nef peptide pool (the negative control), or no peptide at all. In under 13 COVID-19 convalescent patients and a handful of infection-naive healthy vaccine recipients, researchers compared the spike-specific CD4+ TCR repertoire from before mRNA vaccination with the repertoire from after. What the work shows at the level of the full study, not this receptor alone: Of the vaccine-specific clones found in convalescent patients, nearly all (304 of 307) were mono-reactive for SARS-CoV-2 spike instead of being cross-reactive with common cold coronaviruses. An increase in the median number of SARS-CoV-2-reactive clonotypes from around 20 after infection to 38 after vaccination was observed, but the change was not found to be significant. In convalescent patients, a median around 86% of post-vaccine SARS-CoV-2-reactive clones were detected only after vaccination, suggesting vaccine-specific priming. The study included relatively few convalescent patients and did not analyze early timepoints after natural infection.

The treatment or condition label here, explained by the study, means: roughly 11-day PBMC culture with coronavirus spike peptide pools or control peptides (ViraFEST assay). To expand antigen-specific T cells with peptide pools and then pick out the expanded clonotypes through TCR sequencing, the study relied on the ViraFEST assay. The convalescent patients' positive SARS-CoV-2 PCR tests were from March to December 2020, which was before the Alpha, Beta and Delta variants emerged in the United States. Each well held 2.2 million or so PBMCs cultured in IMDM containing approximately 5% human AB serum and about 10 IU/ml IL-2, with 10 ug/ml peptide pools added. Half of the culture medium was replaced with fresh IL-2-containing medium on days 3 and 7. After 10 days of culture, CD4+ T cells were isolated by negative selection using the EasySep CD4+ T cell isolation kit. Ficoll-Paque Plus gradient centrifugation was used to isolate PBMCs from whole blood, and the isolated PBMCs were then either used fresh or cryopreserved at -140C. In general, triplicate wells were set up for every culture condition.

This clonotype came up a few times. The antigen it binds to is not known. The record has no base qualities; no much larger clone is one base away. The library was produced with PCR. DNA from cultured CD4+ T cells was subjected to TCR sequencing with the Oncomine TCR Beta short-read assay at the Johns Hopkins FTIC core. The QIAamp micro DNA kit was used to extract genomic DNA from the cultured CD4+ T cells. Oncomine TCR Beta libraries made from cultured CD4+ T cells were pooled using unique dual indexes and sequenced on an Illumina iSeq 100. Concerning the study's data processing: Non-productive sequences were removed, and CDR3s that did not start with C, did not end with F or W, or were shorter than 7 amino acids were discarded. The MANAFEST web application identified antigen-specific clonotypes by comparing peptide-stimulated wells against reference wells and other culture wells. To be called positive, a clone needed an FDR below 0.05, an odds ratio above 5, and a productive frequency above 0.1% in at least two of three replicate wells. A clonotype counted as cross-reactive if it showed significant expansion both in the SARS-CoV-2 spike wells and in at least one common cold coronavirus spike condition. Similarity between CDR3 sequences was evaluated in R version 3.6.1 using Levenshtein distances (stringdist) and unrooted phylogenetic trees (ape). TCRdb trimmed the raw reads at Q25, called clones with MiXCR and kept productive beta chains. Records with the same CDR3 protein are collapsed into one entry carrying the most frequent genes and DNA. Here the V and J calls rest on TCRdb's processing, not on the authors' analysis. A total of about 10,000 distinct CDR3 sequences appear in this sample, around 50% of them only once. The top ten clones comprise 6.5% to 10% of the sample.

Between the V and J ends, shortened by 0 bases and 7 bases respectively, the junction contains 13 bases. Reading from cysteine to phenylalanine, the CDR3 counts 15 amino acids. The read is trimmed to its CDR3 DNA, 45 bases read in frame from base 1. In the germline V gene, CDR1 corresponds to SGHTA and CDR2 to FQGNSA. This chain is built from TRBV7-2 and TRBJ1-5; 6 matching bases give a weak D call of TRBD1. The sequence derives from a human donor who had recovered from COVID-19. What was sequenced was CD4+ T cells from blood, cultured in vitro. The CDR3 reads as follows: CASSLALQGRQPQHF. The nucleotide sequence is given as TGTGCCAGCAGCTTAGCGCTACAGGGAAGACAGCCCCAGCATTTT.